Presented here are 4 T cell receptor beta chains from one specimen sequenced in a study of cytotoxic CD8 clonotypes in ibrutinib-treated CLL. Profiling relied on immunoSEQ multiplex PCR, and the TCRdb table lists in-frame clones only, not all of them. The sample records approximately 190,000 clones, 70% being singletons. The input for sequencing was PBMCs, taken after 12 months of ibrutinib treatment. The receptors stem from a human donor with chronic lymphocytic leukemia.

This chain joins TRBV19 and TRBJ1-1; tentatively, D is TRBD1 (5 bases). Germline CDR1 is LNHDA and CDR2 is SQIVND (reference sequence). Trimming took off 4 bases at V and 6 bases at J, with 15 bases between the two ends. This CDR3 contains 14 residues. The CDR3 loop reads CASSNGPGIAEAFF. CDR3 in DNA: TGTGCCAGTAGTAATGGCCCAGGGATCGCTGAAGCTTTCTTT.

The CDR3 loop reads CSVEVRGSGEQYF. The CDR3 nucleotides read TGCAGCGTTGAAGTAAGAGGTAGCGGCGAGCAGTACTTC. The chain recombines TRBV29-1 with TRBJ2-7; perhaps TRBD2 as D (6 bases). Germline V CDR1 and CDR2: SQVTM, ANQGSEA. The V and J ends lost 1 base and 6 bases respectively, with 13 bases between them. The CDR3 sequence is 13 residues long.

The chain employs TRBV6-6 and TRBJ2-7; 9 bases map to TRBD2. There are 14 residues in the CDR3. Germline lookup yields CDR1 MNHNY and CDR2 SVGAGI (reference sequence). Trimming at V came to 4 bases and at J to 2 bases, leaving 3 bases not matched to a gene. The CDR3 DNA reads as TGTGCCAGCAGTTCCCGGACTAGCGCCTACGAGCAGTACTTC. It encodes CASSSRTSAYEQYF.

The chain has TRBV5-1 and TRBJ1-1, with D maybe TRBD1 (5 bases). The CDR3 runs to 14 residues. Trimming shortened V by 4 bases and J by 2 bases, and 12 bases separated the two germline ends. Germline assignment: CDR1 SGHRS and CDR2 YFSETQ. The CDR3 is CASSAGAANTEAFF. The CDR3 DNA follows: TGCGCCAGCAGCGCCGGGGCAGCCAACACTGAAGCTTTCTTT.